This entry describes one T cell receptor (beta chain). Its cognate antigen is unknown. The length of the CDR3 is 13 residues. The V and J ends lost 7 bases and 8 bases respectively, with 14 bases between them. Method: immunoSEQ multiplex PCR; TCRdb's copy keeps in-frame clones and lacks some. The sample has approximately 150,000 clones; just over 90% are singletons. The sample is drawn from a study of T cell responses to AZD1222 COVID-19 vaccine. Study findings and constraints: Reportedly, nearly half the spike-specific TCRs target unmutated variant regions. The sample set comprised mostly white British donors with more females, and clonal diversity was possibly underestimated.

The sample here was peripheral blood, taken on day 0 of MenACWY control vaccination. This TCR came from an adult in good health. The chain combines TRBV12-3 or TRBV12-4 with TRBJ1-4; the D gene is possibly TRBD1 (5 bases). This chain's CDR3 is CASNGQGLEKLFF. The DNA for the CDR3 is TGTGCCAGCAATGGGCAGGGATTAGAAAAACTGTTTTTT.